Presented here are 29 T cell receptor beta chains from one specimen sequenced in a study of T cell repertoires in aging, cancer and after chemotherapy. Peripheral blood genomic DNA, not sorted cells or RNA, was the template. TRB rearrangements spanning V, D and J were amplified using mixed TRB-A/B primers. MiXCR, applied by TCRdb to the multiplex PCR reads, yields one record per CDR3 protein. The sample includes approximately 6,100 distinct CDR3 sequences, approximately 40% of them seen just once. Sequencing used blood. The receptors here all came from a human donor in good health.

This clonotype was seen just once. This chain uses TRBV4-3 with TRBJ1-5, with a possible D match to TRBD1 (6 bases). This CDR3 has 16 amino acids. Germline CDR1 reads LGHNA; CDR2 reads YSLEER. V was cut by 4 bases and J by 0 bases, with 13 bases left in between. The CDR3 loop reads CASSLKGENSNQPQHF. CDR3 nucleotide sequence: TGCGCCAGCAGCCTCAAGGGGGAAAATAGCAATCAGCCCCAGCATTTT.

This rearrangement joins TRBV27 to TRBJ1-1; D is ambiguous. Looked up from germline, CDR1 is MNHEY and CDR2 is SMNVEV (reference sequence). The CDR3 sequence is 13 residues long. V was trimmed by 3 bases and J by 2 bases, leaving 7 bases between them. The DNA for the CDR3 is TGTGCCAGCAGTTTCGGTATCAACACTGAAGCTTTCTTT. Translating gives CASSFGINTEAFF.

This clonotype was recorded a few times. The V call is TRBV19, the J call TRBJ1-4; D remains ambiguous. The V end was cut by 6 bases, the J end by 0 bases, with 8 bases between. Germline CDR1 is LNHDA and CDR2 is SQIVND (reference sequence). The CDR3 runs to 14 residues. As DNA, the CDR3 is TGTGCCAGTAGAGGCGTGGCAACTAATGAAAAACTGTTTTTT. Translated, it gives CASRGVATNEKLFF.

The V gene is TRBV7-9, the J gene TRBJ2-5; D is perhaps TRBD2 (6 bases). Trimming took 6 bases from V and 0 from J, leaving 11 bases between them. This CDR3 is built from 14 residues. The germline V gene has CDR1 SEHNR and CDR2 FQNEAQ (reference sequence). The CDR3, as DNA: TGTGCCAGCAGTTACACGGGGGACCAAGAGACCCAGTACTTC. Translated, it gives CASSYTGDQETQYF.

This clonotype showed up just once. Written as DNA, the CDR3 is TGTGCCAGCAGCTTGTCAGGGGGCGGCACTGAAGCTTTCTTT. The encoded protein is CASSLSGGGTEAFF. The chain has TRBV11-1 and TRBJ1-1, with 8 nucleotides matching TRBD1. CDR1 is SGHAT, CDR2 FQDESV, per germline (reference sequence). This CDR3 has 14 amino acids. The V segment lost 3 bases and the J segment 4 bases; nucleotides outside the gene matches: 4.

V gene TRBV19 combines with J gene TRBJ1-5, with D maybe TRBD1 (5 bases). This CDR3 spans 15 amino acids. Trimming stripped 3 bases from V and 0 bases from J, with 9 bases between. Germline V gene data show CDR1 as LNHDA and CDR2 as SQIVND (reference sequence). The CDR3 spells CASSIGGISNQPQHF. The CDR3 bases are TGTGCCAGTAGTATCGGGGGGATTAGCAATCAGCCCCAGCATTTT.

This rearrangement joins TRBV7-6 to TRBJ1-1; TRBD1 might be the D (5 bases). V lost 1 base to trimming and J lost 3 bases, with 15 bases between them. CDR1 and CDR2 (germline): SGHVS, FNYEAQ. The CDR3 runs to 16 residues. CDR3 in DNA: TGTGCCAGCAGCTTAGGGGTGGCAGGGCGGGACACTGAAGCTTTCTTT. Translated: CASSLGVAGRDTEAFF.

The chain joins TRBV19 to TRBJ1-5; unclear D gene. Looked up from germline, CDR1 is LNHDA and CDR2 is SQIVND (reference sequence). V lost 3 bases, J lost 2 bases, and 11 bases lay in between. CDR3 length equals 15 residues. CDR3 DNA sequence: TGTGCCAGTAGTATCGGTGCCAGCGGCAATCAGCCCCAGCATTTT. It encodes CASSIGASGNQPQHF.

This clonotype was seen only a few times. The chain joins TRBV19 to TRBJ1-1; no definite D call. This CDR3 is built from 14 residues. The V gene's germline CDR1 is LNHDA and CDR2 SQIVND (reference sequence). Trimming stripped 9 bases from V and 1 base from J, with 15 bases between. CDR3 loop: CARRVDPTNTEAFF. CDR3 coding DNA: TGTGCCAGGCGGGTGGATCCCACGAACACTGAAGCTTTCTTT.

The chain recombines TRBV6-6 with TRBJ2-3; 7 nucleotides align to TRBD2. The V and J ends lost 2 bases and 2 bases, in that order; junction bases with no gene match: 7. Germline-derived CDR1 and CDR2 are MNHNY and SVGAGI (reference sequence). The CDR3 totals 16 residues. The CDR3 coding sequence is TGTGCCAGCAGTTACCCATCCGGGACTAACACAGATACGCAGTATTTT. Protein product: CASSYPSGTNTDTQYF.

CDR3 sequence (DNA): TGTGCCAGTAGTATCCAAGGACTAGCGGTCGGAAGGGTCGGGGAGCTGTTTTTT. Encoded protein: CASSIQGLAVGRVGELFF. The V gene is TRBV19, the J gene TRBJ2-2, with TRBD2 matching 10 bases. The CDR3 spans 18 residues. J was trimmed by 7 bases and V by 3 bases; bases with no gene match: 14. CDR1 is LNHDA and CDR2 is SQIVND in the germline V gene (reference sequence).

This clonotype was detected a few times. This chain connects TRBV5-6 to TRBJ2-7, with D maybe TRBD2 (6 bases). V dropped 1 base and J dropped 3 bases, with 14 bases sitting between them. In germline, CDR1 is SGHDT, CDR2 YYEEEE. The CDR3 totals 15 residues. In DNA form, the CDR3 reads TGTGCCAGCAGCTTGTATTTCGTGGGGGGCTACGAGCAGTACTTC. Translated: CASSLYFVGGYEQYF.

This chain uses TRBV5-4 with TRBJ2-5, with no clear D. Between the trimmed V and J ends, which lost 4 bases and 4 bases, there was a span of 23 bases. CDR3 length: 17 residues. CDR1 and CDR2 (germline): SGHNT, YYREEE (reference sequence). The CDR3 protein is CASSPGPGQFLGETQYF. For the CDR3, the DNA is TGTGCCAGCAGCCCCGGTCCTGGGCAGTTCTTGGGAGAGACCCAGTACTTC. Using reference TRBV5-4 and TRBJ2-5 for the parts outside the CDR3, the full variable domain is ETGVTQSPTHLIKTRGQQVTLRCSSQSGHNTVSWYQQALGQGPQFIFQYYREEENGRGNFPPRFSGLQFPNYSSELNVNALELDDSALYLCASSPGPGQFLGETQYFGPGTRLLVL.

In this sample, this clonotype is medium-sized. CDR3 bases: TGCAGCGTTGTTTGGTGGGACTCCTACAATGAGCAGTTCTTC. This sequence encodes CSVVWWDSYNEQFF. This chain joins TRBV29-1 and TRBJ2-1; the D is unclear. Trimming left V 4 bases short and J 0 bases short, with 10 bases between. The CDR3 sequence is 14 residues long. Germline CDR1 is SQVTM and CDR2 is ANQGSEA.

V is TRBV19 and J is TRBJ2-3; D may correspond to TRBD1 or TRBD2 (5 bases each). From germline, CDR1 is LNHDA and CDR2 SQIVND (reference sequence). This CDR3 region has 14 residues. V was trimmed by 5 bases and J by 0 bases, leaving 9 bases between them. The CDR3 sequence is CASSVRDSTDTQYF. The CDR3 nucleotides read TGTGCCAGTAGTGTCCGGGACAGCACAGATACGCAGTATTTT.

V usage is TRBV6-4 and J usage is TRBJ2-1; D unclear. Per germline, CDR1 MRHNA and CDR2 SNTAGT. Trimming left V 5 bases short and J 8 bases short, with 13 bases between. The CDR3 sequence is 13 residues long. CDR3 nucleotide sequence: TGTGCCAGCAGTATGACGGCCGTCCATGAGCAGTTCTTC. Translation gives CASSMTAVHEQFF.

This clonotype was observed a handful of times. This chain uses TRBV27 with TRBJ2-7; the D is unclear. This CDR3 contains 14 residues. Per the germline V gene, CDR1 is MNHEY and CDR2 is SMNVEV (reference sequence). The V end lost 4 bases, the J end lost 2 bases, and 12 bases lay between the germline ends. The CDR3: CASSSVGTAYEQYF. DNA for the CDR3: TGTGCCAGCAGTTCAGTCGGAACAGCCTACGAGCAGTACTTC.

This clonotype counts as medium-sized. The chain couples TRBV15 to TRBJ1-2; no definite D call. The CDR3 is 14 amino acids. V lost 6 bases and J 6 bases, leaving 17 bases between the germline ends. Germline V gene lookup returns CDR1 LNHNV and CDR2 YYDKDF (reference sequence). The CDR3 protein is CATSLYVGVDGYTF. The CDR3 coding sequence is TGTGCCACCAGTTTGTACGTGGGAGTGGATGGCTACACCTTC.

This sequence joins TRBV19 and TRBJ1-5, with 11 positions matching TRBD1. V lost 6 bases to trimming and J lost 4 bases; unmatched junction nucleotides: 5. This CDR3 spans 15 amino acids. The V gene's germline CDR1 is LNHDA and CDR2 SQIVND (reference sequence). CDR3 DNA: TGTGCCAGTAGAAGGGACAGGGGGGATAATCAGCCCCAGCATTTT. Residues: CASRRDRGDNQPQHF.

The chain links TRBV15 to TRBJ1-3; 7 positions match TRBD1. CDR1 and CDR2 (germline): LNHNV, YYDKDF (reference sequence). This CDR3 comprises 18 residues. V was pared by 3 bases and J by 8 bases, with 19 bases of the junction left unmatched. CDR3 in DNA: TGTGCCACCAGCAGCCCTCGACAGGGCAATCTCAATCCCCACACCATATATTTT. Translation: CATSSPRQGNLNPHTIYF.

The CDR3 bases are TGTGCCAGCCACCGATCGGGCAAACCTTATGGCTACACCTTC. Translating it yields CASHRSGKPYGYTF. The chain has TRBV6-2 or TRBV6-3 and TRBJ1-2, with unresolved D. Germline V gene data show CDR1 as MNHEY and CDR2 as SVGEGT. The CDR3 extends over 14 amino acids. The germline V and J ends were trimmed by 8 bases and 5 bases, with 18 bases remaining between them.

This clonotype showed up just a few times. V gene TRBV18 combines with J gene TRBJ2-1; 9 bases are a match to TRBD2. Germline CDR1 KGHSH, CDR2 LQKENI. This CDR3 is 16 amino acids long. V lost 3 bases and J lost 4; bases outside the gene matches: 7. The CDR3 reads CASSPVAGDIYNEQFF. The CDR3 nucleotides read TGTGCCAGCTCACCTGTAGCGGGGGATATATACAATGAGCAGTTCTTC.

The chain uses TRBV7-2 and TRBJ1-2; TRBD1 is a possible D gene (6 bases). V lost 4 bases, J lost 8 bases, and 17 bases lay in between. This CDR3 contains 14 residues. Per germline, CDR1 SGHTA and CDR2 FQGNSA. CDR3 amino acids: CASSSVAGARGYTF. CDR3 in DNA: TGTGCCAGCAGCTCGGTGGCGGGGGCGAGGGGCTACACCTTC.

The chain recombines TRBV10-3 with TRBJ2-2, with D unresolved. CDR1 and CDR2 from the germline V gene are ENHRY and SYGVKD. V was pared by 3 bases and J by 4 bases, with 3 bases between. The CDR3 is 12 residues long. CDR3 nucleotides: TGTGCCATCAGTGACTTCACCGGGGAGCTGTTTTTT. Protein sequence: CAISDFTGELFF.

The CDR3 region is CATSRTRGTAPLHF. Written as DNA, the CDR3 is TGTGCCACCAGCAGAACCCGTGGGACGGCACCCCTCCACTTT. The chain combines TRBV15 with TRBJ1-6, with D possibly matching TRBD1 (5 bases). CDR1 LNHNV and CDR2 YYDKDF come from the germline V gene (reference sequence). V dropped 2 bases and J dropped 11 bases, with 13 bases sitting between them. This CDR3 contains 14 residues.

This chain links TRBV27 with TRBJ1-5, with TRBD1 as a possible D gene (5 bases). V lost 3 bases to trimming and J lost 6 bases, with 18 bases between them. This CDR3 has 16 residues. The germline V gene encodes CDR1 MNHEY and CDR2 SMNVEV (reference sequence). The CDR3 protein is CASSFRDPIRGQPQHF. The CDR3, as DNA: TGTGCCAGCAGTTTCCGGGACCCCATTAGAGGTCAGCCCCAGCATTTT.

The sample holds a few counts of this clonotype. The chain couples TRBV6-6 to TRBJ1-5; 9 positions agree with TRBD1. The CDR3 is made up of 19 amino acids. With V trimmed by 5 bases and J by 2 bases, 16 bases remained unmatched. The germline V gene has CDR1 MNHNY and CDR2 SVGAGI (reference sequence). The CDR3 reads CASSPRPGTGRVGNQPQHF. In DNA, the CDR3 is TGTGCCAGCAGTCCCCGTCCTGGGACAGGGAGAGTTGGCAATCAGCCCCAGCATTTT.

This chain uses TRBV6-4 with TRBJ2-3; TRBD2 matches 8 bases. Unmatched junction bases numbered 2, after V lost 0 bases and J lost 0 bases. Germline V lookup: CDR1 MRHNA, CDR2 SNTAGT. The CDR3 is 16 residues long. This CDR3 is CASSDSSGGSTDTQYF. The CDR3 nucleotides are TGTGCCAGCAGTGACTCGAGCGGGGGAAGCACAGATACGCAGTATTTT.

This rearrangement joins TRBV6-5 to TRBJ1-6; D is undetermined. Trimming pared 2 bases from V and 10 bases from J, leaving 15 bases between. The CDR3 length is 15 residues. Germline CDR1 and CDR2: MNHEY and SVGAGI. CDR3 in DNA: TGTGCCAGCAGTTACGGGTTGGAAGGAGGATCACCCCTCCACTTT. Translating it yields CASSYGLEGGSPLHF.